This TCR beta chain appears in the sequencing data of a study of spatial heterogeneity in lung cancer. For the study at large: The approximately 67 donors had untreated early-stage non-small cell lung cancer.

All TCR cDNA molecules were individually tagged with a unique molecular identifier. TCRdb redid the calling of the 5' RACE reads with MiXCR, one entry per CDR3 protein. The data contain 35,000 to 45,000 distinct CDR3 sequences, approximately 22% of them singletons. Time point in this sample: blood at routine non-recurrence follow-up after resection. V was pared by 5 bases and J by 3 bases, with 18 bases between. The CDR3 is 16 amino acids. The germline CDR1 and CDR2 sequences are LNHDA and SQIVND (reference sequence). The TCR sequence derives from a female donor with early-stage non-small cell lung cancer. Sequenced material: PBMCs, taken at follow-up. This sequence joins TRBV19 and TRBJ2-3, with D unresolved. This CDR3 is CASSSSGRLGTDTQYF. As DNA, the CDR3 is TGTGCCAGTAGTTCTTCTGGACGACTTGGTACAGATACGCAGTATTTT.